The clone carrying this T cell receptor beta chain turned up a few times. The antigen remains undetermined. Sequencing of each sample assayed some 9.2 x 10^4 TCR templates. Produced via immunoSEQ multiplex PCR; TCRdb's table is partial and in-frame only. The sample has some 65,000 clones; around nine tenths are singletons. The sample originates from a study of siplizumab effects on memory and regulatory T cells. Regarding the study as a whole: Poor capture below about 10^-5 frequency left most alloreactive clones unmapped to unstimulated subsets. Proliferating siplizumab-culture Tregs lacked confirmation of suppressive function.

V gave up 8 bases and J gave up 1 base; unmatched junction bases: 0. Germline CDR1 and CDR2: ENHRY and SYGVKD. The CDR3 covers 12 residues. The sample taken for sequencing was Tregs sorted from blood. This clonotype originated in a human donor in good health. The chain has TRBV10-3 and TRBJ1-1; TRBD1 agrees at 8 bases. The DNA of the CDR3 is TGTGCCATCGGACAGGGGAACACTGAAGCTTTCTTT. It specifies CAIGQGNTEAFF.